These 27 T cell receptor beta chains were all obtained from the same sample, sequenced in a study of CD8 T cells in ankylosing spondylitis. TCRdb redid the calling of the 5' RACE reads with MiXCR, one entry per CDR3 protein. The data contain under 250,000 distinct CDR3 sequences, under 8.5% of them singletons. The sample was blood, either unsorted or a sorted T cell fraction (not recorded which). These receptors all stem from a female donor with ankylosing spondylitis or in good health (not recorded which).

V and J are TRBV18 and TRBJ2-7; no clear D gene. This CDR3 spans 16 amino acids. V dropped 2 bases and J dropped 0 bases, with 14 bases sitting between them. CDR1 is KGHSH and CDR2 is LQKENI in the germline V gene. CDR3: CASSPFKTRDSYEQYF. For the CDR3, the DNA is TGTGCCAGCTCACCATTCAAGACGAGAGACTCCTACGAGCAGTACTTC.

This clonotype occurred many times. The chain combines TRBV4-3 with TRBJ2-1; D remains unclear. Germline values: CDR1 LGHNA, CDR2 YSLEER. V shed 1 base and J shed 0 bases, with 10 bases lying between them. The CDR3 length is 16 residues. CDR3 sequence (DNA): TGCGCCAGCAGCCAAGGCCGCGCGCCCTCCTACAATGAGCAGTTCTTC. This encodes CASSQGRAPSYNEQFF.

There are many counts of this clonotype. V gene TRBV20-1 combines with J gene TRBJ2-7, with D tentatively TRBD1 or TRBD2 (5 bases each). The CDR3 runs 12 residues. Germline V lookup: CDR1 DFQATT, CDR2 SNEGSKA (reference sequence). Trimming removed 3 bases at V and 3 bases at J, with 9 bases between. CDR3 sequence (DNA): TGCAGTGCTAGCGGGGCGATCTACGAGCAGTACTTC. Encoded protein: CSASGAIYEQYF.

This clonotype occurred a few times. The chain has TRBV7-2 and TRBJ2-2; the D is unclear. The V end was cut by 3 bases, the J end by 7 bases, with 15 bases between. CDR3 length equals 15 residues. Germline assignment: CDR1 SGHTA and CDR2 FQGNSA. The CDR3 DNA reads as TGTGCCAGCAGCTTTCATATACGGGCCGGCGGGGAGCTGTTTTTT. It translates to CASSFHIRAGGELFF.

V is TRBV5-5 and J is TRBJ2-5; 9 nucleotides line up with TRBD2. After removal of 5 bases from V and 4 bases from J, the junction contained 12 bases not matched to a gene. The germline CDR1 and CDR2 sequences are SGHKS and YYEKEE (reference sequence). The CDR3 has 16 amino acids. For the CDR3, the DNA is TGTGCCAGCAGTCTTACCGGAGGAGCGGGGGGAGAGACCCAGTACTTC. Its translation: CASSLTGGAGGETQYF.

In its sample, this clonotype was seen many times. This chain connects TRBV28 to TRBJ2-7, with D unclear. The V end was cut by 5 bases, the J end by 3 bases, with 2 bases between. CDR3 size: 10 residues. Per germline, CDR1 MDHEN and CDR2 SYDVKM. The CDR3 here is CASSHYEQYF. The CDR3 DNA reads as TGTGCCAGCAGTCACTACGAGCAGTACTTC.

The genes are TRBV13 and TRBJ2-7, with D perhaps TRBD1 (5 bases). The CDR3 sequence is 14 residues long. V shed 6 bases and J shed 2 bases, with 14 bases lying between them. The germline V gene encodes CDR1 PRHDT and CDR2 FYEKMQ (reference sequence). The CDR3 spells CASSPQGSPYEQYF. The CDR3 DNA is TGTGCCAGCAGTCCCCAGGGCTCCCCCTACGAGCAGTACTTC. Together with reference TRBV13 and TRBJ2-7, the CDR3 gives the full variable domain: AAGVIQSPRHLIKEKRETATLKCYPIPRHDTVYWYQQGPGQDPQFLISFYEKMQSDKGSIPDRFSAQQFSDYHSELNMSSLELGDSALYFCASSPQGSPYEQYFGPGTRLTVT.

This clonotype was observed at least ten times. This rearrangement joins TRBV7-6 to TRBJ2-1; TRBD2 matches 8 bases. This CDR3 contains 15 residues. Trimming cost V 5 bases and J 3 bases; bases outside gene matches: 6. CDR1 SGHVS and CDR2 FNYEAQ come from the germline V gene. The CDR3 here is CASSAREGLYNEQFF. The CDR3 DNA follows: TGTGCCAGCAGCGCTCGGGAGGGCCTCTACAATGAGCAGTTCTTC.

This sequence joins TRBV5-1 and TRBJ2-3, with D possibly TRBD2 on 6 matching bases. V was shortened by 3 bases and J by 2 bases, with 16 bases between the two germline ends. This CDR3 spans 16 amino acids. Per germline, CDR1 SGHRS and CDR2 YFSETQ. This CDR3 reads CASSSHRDSNTDTQYF. The CDR3 DNA reads TGCGCCAGCAGCTCGCACCGGGACTCCAACACAGATACGCAGTATTTT. Combining the CDR3 with reference TRBV5-1 and TRBJ2-3 gives the whole variable domain KAGVTQTPRYLIKTRGQQVTLSCSPISGHRSVSWYQQTPGQGLQFLFEYFSETQRNKGNFPGRFSGRQFSNSRSEMNVSTLELGDSALYLCASSSHRDSNTDTQYFGPGTRLTVL.

At least ten counts were recorded for this clonotype. This chain uses TRBV20-1 with TRBJ2-7; 8 nucleotides line up with TRBD2. There are 14 residues in the CDR3. The ends lost 3 bases at V and 5 bases at J; junction bases unmatched: 9. CDR1 is DFQATT, CDR2 SNEGSKA, per germline (reference sequence). CDR3 in DNA: TGCAGTGCTAGGCGGGGCGGGAGGCTGGACGAGCAGTACTTC. Its translation is CSARRGGRLDEQYF.

The CDR3 reads CASSEPRDRLEAFF. The CDR3 coding sequence is TGCGCCAGCAGTGAGCCCAGGGACCGTCTTGAAGCTTTCTTT. The rearrangement joins TRBV10-1 to TRBJ1-1, with D maybe TRBD1 (5 bases). CDR1 and CDR2 from the germline V gene are WNHNN and SYGVQD (reference sequence). V lost 2 bases and J lost 7, with 14 bases in between. The length of the CDR3 is 14 residues.

This clonotype was observed a handful of times. The V gene is TRBV11-3, the J gene TRBJ2-1, with TRBD2 identical over 9 bases. Germline-derived CDR1 and CDR2 are SGHNT and YENEEA. The CDR3 extends over 15 amino acids. Unmatched junction bases numbered 5, after V lost 2 bases and J lost 6 bases. Here the CDR3 reads CASSLSGRFFNEQFF. CDR3 sequence (DNA): TGTGCCAGCAGCTTAAGCGGGAGGTTTTTCAATGAGCAGTTCTTC.

This clonotype occurred many times. The rearrangement links TRBV12-3 or TRBV12-4 to TRBJ1-2; 8 bases align to TRBD1. The CDR3 has 17 residues. Trimming took 5 bases from V and 8 from J; bases not matched to a gene: 19. The CDR3 DNA is TGTGCCAGCAGTAATTTGGGAGTAATGACAGGGGAAAGCGGCTACACCTTC. Its translation is CASSNLGVMTGESGYTF.

This clonotype was recorded many times. The chain carries TRBV5-1 and TRBJ2-2, with a tentative D call TRBD2 (6 bases). Between the trimmed V and J ends, which lost 2 bases and 3 bases, there was a span of 11 bases. Per germline, CDR1 SGHRS and CDR2 YFSETQ. The CDR3 is made up of 15 amino acids. CDR3 nucleotide sequence: TGCGCCAGCAGCTTCTCCGGGAGTGACACCGGGGAGCTGTTTTTT. This codes for CASSFSGSDTGELFF.

This clonotype was picked up many times. The chain joins TRBV9 to TRBJ2-7; D perhaps matches TRBD1 (6 bases). The CDR3 contains 14 residues. V shed 4 bases and J shed 1 base, with 12 bases lying between them. The germline V gene has CDR1 SGDLS and CDR2 YYNGEE. CDR3 in amino acids: CASSPWDTSYEQYF. Here the CDR3 DNA reads TGTGCCAGCAGCCCCTGGGACACTTCCTACGAGCAGTACTTC. Drawing the rest from reference TRBV9 and TRBJ2-7, the complete variable domain is DSGVTQTPKHLITATGQRVTLRCSPRSGDLSVYWYQQSLDQGLQFLIQYYNGEERAKGNILERFSAQQFPDLHSELNLSSLELGDSALYFCASSPWDTSYEQYFGPGTRLTVT.

This clonotype was counted only a few times. The rearrangement links TRBV7-9 to TRBJ2-5, with a tentative D call TRBD1 (5 bases). Germline CDR1 SEHNR, CDR2 FQNEAQ (reference sequence). CDR3 size: 13 residues. Trimming cost V 5 bases and J 4 bases, with 11 bases left between them. CDR3 sequence (DNA): TGTGCCAGCAGCAAAGACAGCCTAGAGACCCAGTACTTC. Translating gives CASSKDSLETQYF.

The J gene is TRBJ1-1, the V gene TRBV7-2; weak D call: TRBD1 (5 bases). The CDR3 runs 15 residues. Per the germline V gene, CDR1 is SGHTA and CDR2 is FQGNSA. Trimming took off 2 bases at V and 4 bases at J, with 14 bases between the two ends. The CDR3 coding sequence is TGTGCCAGCAGCTTATCCGTTGGGGGGAGCACTGAAGCTTTCTTT. Translated, it gives CASSLSVGGSTEAFF.

This clonotype was observed many times. This sequence joins TRBV5-1 and TRBJ2-1; tentative D call: TRBD2 (5 bases). The CDR3 covers 15 residues. The V end was cut by 5 bases, the J end by 3 bases, with 15 bases between. Looked up from germline, CDR1 is SGHRS and CDR2 is YFSETQ. Here the CDR3 reads CASSNGGLHYNEQFF. The CDR3, as DNA: TGCGCCAGCAGTAATGGCGGGCTACACTACAATGAGCAGTTCTTC.

This clonotype has a count of ten or more. This chain links TRBV7-9 with TRBJ2-3; the D is unclear. V was pared by 5 bases and J by 4 bases, with 10 bases between. CDR1 is SEHNR and CDR2 is FQNEAQ in the germline V gene (reference sequence). CDR3 size: 13 residues. CDR3 in amino acids: CASSLDAADTQYF. In nucleotides, the CDR3 is TGTGCCAGCAGCCTAGACGCGGCAGATACGCAGTATTTT.

A few counts support this clonotype. The rearrangement uses TRBV4-3 and TRBJ2-6; no clear D gene. V shed 1 base and J shed 0 bases, with 10 bases lying between them. The CDR3 sequence is 17 residues long. Germline V gene lookup returns CDR1 LGHNA and CDR2 YSLEER. The CDR3 nucleotides read TGCGCCAGCAGCCAAGGGAGTCCGGCCTCTGGGGCCAACGTCCTGACTTTC. Encoded protein: CASSQGSPASGANVLTF.

This sequence joins TRBV5-1 and TRBJ2-5; TRBD2 aligns across 11 bases. V was pared by 4 bases and J by 4 bases, with 15 bases of the junction left unmatched. Germline values: CDR1 SGHRS, CDR2 YFSETQ. This CDR3 is 18 amino acids long. The CDR3 DNA reads as TGCGCCAGCAGCCCTAGGGGGGTGACTAGCGGGATGCCAGAGACCCAGTACTTC. Its translation: CASSPRGVTSGMPETQYF.

This clonotype came up many times. The chain carries TRBV5-1 and TRBJ2-7; D gene uncertain. Germline V CDR1 and CDR2: SGHRS, YFSETQ. V was cut by 10 bases and J by 4 bases, with 18 bases left in between. The CDR3 has 13 amino acids. DNA for the CDR3: TGCGCCTCCTCCCCTCGCGGAATTTACGAGCAGTACTTC. Protein sequence: CASSPRGIYEQYF.

The rearrangement links TRBV11-2 to TRBJ2-4; D is possibly TRBD2 (5 bases). The V and J ends lost 4 bases and 0 bases respectively, with 16 bases between them. Germline loops: CDR1 SGHAT, CDR2 FQNNGV. The CDR3 consists of 17 residues. The DNA for the CDR3 is TGTGCCAGCAGCTCCATCACGGGAACCTTAGCCAAAAACATTCAGTACTTC. Its protein is CASSSITGTLAKNIQYF.

This clonotype was detected ten times or more. V usage is TRBV20-1 and J usage is TRBJ1-2; D is perhaps TRBD1 (5 bases). V gave up 5 bases and J gave up 7 bases, with 14 bases separating them. The CDR3 length is 12 residues. Germline loops: CDR1 DFQATT, CDR2 SNEGSKA (reference sequence). CDR3 sequence reads: CSAQDSYRGYTF. In DNA, the CDR3 is TGCAGTGCTCAAGACAGCTATCGTGGCTACACCTTC.

At least ten counts were recorded for this clonotype. This chain links TRBV20-1 with TRBJ1-5; 8 bases map to TRBD1. The J segment lost 2 bases and the V segment lost 5 bases, leaving 5 bases of the junction unmatched. CDR1 is DFQATT, CDR2 SNEGSKA, per germline (reference sequence). This CDR3 is 14 amino acids long. This CDR3 reads CSAAGGEGNQPQHF. CDR3 DNA sequence: TGCAGTGCTGCAGGGGGCGAGGGCAATCAGCCCCAGCATTTT.

This clonotype was recorded many times. The CDR3 region has the DNA TGTGCCAGCAGAGGCAGGGAGGAGACCCAGTACTTC. It is translated as CASRGREETQYF. J is TRBJ2-5 and V is TRBV12-3 or TRBV12-4, with D perhaps assigned TRBD1 or TRBD2 (5 bases each). Trimming cost V 6 bases and J 5 bases, with 10 bases left between them. CDR3 length equals 12 residues.

This clonotype was picked up many times. The V gene is TRBV29-1, the J gene TRBJ1-1, with D maybe TRBD1 (6 bases). CDR1 and CDR2 (germline): SQVTM, ANQGSEA. Trimming pared 3 bases from V and 0 bases from J, leaving 11 bases between. The CDR3 is 14 amino acids. The CDR3 spells CSVEVRGMNTEAFF. The CDR3 nucleotides are TGCAGCGTTGAGGTCAGGGGTATGAACACTGAAGCTTTCTTT. The full variable domain, with the rest looked up from reference TRBV29-1 and TRBJ1-1, is SAVISQKPSRDICQRGTSLTIQCQVDSQVTMMFWYRQQPGQSLTLIATANQGSEATYESGFVIDKFPISRPNLTFSTLTVSNMSPEDSSIYLCSVEVRGMNTEAFFGQGTRLTVV.